The present T cell receptor (beta chain) was sequenced within a study of blood T cell repertoires in COVID-19. Study overall: The United States, Italy and Spain provided the acute and convalescent COVID-19 samples. Nucleic acid was either cDNA or gDNA, and it came from T cells, B-cell-depleted T cells, or PBMCs.

Original processing notes: Cell counts per sample came from amplifying reference gene primers. TCRdb's table, derived via immunoSEQ multiplex PCR, lists solely in-frame clones and lacks some. Clone size and V and J calls were adopted from that table, with D and trimming inferred from the DNA. The data contain 190,000 or so clones, about 91% of them seen just once; the ten biggest clones take up 10%. Cohorts were assigned according to the clinical history that participants reported. The origin of this receptor is a man between 18 and 35 years old with acute COVID-19. The sample was PBMCs or T cells enriched from blood (not recorded which).

CDR3: CATSREGAGGADTQYF. The CDR3 nucleotides read TGTGCCACCAGCAGAGAGGGGGCGGGAGGGGCAGATACGCAGTATTTT. The chain is built from TRBV15 and TRBJ2-3, with 9 bases matching TRBD2. CDR1 and CDR2 (germline): LNHNV, YYDKDF (reference sequence). Unmatched junction bases numbered 5, after V lost 0 bases and J lost 4 bases. The CDR3 covers 16 residues.